This TCR beta chain was profiled in a study of cytomegalovirus exposure and HLA in healthy donors. Study background: The roughly 670 first-cohort repertoires and the 95 to 150 validation repertoires shared the same platform, a later analysis reported. Study results and limitations: Cytomegalovirus-associated status was assigned to 164 TCR beta chains. The CMV antigen specificity of three CMV-associated chains was confirmed through in vitro analysis.

Measured with immunoSEQ multiplex PCR; TCRdb has only the in-frame clones, and not every one. The sample has around 180,000 clones, 84% seen once. The V gene's germline CDR1 is SGHTA and CDR2 FQGNSA. Trimming stripped 1 base from V and 9 bases from J, with 7 bases between. The CDR3 sequence is 12 residues long. The donors were members of the validation cohort comprising over a hundred subjects, separate from the approximately 630-subject first cohort. On this clone: What it binds is not known.

This sequence joins TRBV7-2 and TRBJ2-1; D call uncertain. This receptor was identified in a man younger than 35 in good health and CMV-seropositive. Sequencing input: PBMCs. CDR3 amino acids: CASSLGGGEQFF. The CDR3 DNA reads as TGTGCCAGCAGCTTAGGCGGTGGTGAGCAGTTCTTC.